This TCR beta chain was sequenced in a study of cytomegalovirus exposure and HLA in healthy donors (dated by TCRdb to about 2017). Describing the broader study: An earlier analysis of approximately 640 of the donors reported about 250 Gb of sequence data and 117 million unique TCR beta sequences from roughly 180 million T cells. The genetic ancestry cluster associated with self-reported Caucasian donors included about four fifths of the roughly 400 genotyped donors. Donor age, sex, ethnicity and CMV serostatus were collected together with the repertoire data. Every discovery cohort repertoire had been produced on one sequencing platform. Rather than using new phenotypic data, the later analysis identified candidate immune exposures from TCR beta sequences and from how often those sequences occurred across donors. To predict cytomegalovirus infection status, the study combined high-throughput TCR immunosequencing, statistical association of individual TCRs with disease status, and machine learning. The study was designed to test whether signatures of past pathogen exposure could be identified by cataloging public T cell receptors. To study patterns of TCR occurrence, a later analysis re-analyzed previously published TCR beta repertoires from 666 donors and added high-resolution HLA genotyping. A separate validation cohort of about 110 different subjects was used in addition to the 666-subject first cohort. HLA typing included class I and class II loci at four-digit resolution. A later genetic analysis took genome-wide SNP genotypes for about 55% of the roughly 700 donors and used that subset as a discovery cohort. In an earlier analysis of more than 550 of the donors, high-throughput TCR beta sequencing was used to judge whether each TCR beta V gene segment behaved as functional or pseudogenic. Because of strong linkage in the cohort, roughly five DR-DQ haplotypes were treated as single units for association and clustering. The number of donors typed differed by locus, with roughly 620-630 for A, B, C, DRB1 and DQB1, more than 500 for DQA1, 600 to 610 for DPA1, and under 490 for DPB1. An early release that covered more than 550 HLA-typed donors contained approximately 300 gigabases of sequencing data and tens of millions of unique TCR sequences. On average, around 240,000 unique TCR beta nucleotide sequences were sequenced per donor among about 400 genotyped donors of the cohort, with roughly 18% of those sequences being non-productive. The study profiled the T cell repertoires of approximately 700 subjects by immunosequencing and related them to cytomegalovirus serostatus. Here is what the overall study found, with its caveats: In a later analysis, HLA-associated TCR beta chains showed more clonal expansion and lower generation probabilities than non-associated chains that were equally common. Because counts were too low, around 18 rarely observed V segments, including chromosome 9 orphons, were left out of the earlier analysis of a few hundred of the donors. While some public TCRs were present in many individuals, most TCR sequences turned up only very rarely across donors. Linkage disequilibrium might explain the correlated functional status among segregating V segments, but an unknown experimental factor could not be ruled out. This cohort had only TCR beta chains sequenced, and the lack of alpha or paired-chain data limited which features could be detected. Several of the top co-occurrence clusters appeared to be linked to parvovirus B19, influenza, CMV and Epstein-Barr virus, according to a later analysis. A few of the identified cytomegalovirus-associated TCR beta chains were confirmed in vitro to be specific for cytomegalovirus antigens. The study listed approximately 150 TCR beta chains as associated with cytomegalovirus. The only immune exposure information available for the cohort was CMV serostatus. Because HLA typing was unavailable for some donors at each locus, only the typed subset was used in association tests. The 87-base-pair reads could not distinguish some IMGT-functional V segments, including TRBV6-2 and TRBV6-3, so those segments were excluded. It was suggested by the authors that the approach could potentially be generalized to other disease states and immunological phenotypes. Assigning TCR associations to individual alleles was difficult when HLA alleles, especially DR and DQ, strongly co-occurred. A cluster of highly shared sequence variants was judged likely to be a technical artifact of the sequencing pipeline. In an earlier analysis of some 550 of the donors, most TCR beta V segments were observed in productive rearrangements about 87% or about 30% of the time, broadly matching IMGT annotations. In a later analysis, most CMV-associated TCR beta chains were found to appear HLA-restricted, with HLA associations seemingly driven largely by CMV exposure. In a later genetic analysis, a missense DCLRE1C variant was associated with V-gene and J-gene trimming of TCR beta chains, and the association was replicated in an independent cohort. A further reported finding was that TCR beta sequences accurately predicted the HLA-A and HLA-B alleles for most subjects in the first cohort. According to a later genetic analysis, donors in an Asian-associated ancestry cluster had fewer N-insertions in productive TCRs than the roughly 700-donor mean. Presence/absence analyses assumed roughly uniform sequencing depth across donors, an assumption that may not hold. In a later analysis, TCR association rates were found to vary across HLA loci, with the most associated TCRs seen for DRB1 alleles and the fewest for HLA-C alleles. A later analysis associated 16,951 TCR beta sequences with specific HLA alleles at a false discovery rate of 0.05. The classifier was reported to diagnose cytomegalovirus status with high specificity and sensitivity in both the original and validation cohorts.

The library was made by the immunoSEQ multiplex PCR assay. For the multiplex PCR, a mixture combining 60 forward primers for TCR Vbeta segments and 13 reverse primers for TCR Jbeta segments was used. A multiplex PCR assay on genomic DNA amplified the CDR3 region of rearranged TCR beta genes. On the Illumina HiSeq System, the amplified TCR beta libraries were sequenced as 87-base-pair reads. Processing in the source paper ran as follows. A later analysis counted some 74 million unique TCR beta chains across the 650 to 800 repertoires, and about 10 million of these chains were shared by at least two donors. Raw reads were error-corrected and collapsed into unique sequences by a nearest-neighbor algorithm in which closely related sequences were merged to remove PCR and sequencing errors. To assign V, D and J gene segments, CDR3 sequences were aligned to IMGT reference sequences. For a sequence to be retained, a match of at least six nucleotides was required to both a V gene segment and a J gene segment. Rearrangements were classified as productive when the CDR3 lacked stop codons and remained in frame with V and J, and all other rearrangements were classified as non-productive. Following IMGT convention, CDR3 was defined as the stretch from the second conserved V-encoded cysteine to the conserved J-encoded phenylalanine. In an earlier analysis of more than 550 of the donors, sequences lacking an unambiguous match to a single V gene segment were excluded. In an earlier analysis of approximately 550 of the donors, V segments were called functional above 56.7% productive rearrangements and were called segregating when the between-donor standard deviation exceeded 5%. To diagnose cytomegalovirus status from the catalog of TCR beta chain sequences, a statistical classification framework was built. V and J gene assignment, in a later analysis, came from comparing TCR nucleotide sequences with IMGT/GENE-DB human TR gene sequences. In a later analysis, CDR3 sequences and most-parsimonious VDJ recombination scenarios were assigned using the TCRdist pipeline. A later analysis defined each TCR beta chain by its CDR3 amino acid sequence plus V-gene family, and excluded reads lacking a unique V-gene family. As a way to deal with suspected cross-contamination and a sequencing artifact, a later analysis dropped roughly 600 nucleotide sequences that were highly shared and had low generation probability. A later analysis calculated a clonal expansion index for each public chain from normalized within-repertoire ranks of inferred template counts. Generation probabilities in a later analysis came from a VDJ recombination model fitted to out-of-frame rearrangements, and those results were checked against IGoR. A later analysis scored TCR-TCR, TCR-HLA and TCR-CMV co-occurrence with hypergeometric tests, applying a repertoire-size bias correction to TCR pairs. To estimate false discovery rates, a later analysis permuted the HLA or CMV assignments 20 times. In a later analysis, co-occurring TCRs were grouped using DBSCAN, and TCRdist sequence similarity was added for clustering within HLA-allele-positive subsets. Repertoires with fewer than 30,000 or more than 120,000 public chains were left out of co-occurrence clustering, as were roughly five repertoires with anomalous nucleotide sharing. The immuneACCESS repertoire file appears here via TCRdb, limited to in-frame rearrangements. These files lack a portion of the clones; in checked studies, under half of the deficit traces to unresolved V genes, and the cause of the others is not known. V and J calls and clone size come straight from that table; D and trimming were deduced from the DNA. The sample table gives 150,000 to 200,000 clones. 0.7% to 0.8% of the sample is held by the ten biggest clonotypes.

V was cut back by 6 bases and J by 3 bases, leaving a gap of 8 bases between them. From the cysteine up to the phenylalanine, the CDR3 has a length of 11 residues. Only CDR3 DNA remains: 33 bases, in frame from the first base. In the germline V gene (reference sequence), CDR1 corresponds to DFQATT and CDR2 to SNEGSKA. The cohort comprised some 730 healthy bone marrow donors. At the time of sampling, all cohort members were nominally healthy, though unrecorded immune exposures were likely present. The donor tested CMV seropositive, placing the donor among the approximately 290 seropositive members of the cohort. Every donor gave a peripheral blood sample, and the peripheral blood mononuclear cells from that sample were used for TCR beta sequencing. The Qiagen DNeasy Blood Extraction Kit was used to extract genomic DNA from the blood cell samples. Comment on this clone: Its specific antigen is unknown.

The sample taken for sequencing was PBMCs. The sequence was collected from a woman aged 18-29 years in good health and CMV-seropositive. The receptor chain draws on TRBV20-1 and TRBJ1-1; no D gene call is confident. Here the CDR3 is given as CSAQPDTEAFF. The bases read TGCAGTGCGCAACCAGACACTGAAGCTTTCTTT.